One and the same sample provided the 32 T cell receptor beta chains below, sequenced in a study of molecular identifiers for immune sequencing clone quantification. TCRdb re-analysed the PCR reads in MiXCR, keeping a single row per CDR3 protein. The top ten hold 0.75% to 0.8% of the sample, which has approximately 630,000 distinct CDR3 sequences, around 25% seen once. The specimen sequenced was naive CD8+ T cells from blood, with Jurkat cell RNA spiked in. The subset is: FACS-sorted CD8+CD4-CCR7+CD45RA+ naive T cells. These receptors all stem from a human donor in good health. Some libraries in this study had Jurkat cell RNA spiked in.

The J gene is TRBJ2-2, the V gene TRBV20-1; TRBD2 agrees at 7 bases. V shed 6 bases, J shed 0 bases, and the junction held 10 bases outside the gene matches. There are 16 residues in the CDR3. From germline, CDR1 is DFQATT and CDR2 SNEGSKA (reference sequence). The CDR3 protein is CSASGLRDSNTGELFF. CDR3 sequence (DNA): TGCAGTGCCTCGGGACTAAGGGACTCGAACACCGGGGAGCTGTTTTTT.

This clonotype was seen ten or more times. The J gene is TRBJ2-3, the V gene TRBV11-2; D gene unclear. This CDR3 spans 14 amino acids. The V gene lost 1 base and the J gene lost 4 bases, with 9 bases spanning the gap. Germline assignment: CDR1 SGHAT and CDR2 FQNNGV. CDR3 residues: CASSLVGFADTQYF. The CDR3, as DNA: TGTGCCAGCAGCTTAGTCGGGTTTGCAGATACGCAGTATTTT.

Of note for this clonotype: Just one base apart from a much larger clone, this may be a read error. V is TRBV13 and J is TRBJ2-3, with unresolved D. The germline V gene has CDR1 PRHDT and CDR2 FYEKMQ (reference sequence). With 7 bases removed from V and 2 bases from J, the gap between germline ends came to 13 bases. The CDR3 spans 14 residues. The CDR3 is CASTVAALTDTQYF. In nucleotides, the CDR3 is TGTGCCAGCACCGTGGCGGCGCTCACAGATACGCAGTATTTT.

With regard to this clonotype: A read error is possible here, since a much larger clone lies one base away. In nucleotides, the CDR3 is TGTGCCAGCAGTGAGCTAGGATTTGACCGAGAAGAGACCCGGTACTTC. Translating gives CASSELGFDREETRYF. This chain connects TRBV25-1 to TRBJ2-5, with D unclear. Germline V gives CDR1 MGHDK, CDR2 SYGVNS. This CDR3 spans 16 amino acids.

The CDR3, as DNA: TGCGCCAGCAGCCAAGATCCTATGGACGCCAACCCCGGGGAGCTGTTTTTT. Protein sequence: CASSQDPMDANPGELFF. V usage is TRBV4-3 and J usage is TRBJ2-2; D not resolved. Germline loops: CDR1 LGHNA, CDR2 YSLEER. V lost 0 bases to trimming and J lost 6 bases, with 17 bases between them. CDR3 length: 17 residues.

Many counts were recorded for this clonotype. This chain uses TRBV7-2 with TRBJ1-3, with D possibly TRBD1 on 5 matching bases. Deletions cut 0 bases from V and 4 bases from J, with 16 bases between. The CDR3 is made up of 17 amino acids. CDR1 and CDR2 (germline): SGHTA, FQGNSA. The CDR3 DNA reads as TGTGCCAGCAGCTTAGCCACGGGAGGGGTGTTGGGAAACACCATATATTTT. Protein product: CASSLATGGVLGNTIYF. The full variable domain, rest sourced from reference TRBV7-2 and TRBJ1-3, is GAGVSQSPSNKVTEKGKDVELRCDPISGHTALYWYRQSLGQGLEFLIYFQGNSAPDKSGLPSDRFSAERTGGSVSTLTIQRTQQEDSAVYLCASSLATGGVLGNTIYFGEGSWLTVV.

This clonotype was counted between two and nine times. The chain recombines TRBV27 with TRBJ1-3; no firm D call. Trimming left V 2 bases short and J 0 bases short, with 14 bases between. The CDR3 extends over 17 amino acids. The V gene's germline CDR1 is MNHEY and CDR2 SMNVEV (reference sequence). CDR3 nucleotide sequence: TGTGCCAGCAGTTTAGGTAAAGGGATTATCTCTGGAAACACCATATATTTT. Translation: CASSLGKGIISGNTIYF.

The V gene is TRBV12-3 or TRBV12-4, the J gene TRBJ2-5; no firm D call. The V gene lost 0 bases and the J gene lost 9 bases, with 17 bases spanning the gap. This CDR3 is built from 15 residues. The CDR3 is CASSLALTPRAAQYF. The CDR3 region has the DNA TGTGCCAGCAGTTTAGCTTTGACCCCCCGGGCCGCCCAGTACTTC.

Only a few counts were recorded for this clonotype. The rearrangement uses TRBV5-5 and TRBJ1-6; perhaps TRBD1 as D (6 bases). V was trimmed by 4 bases and J by 9 bases, leaving 20 bases between them. The CDR3 is made up of 16 amino acids. Germline CDR1 SGHKS, CDR2 YYEKEE (reference sequence). CDR3 in amino acids: CASSPFGQPFTSPLHF. The CDR3 nucleotides are TGTGCCAGCAGCCCCTTCGGACAGCCCTTTACTTCACCCCTCCACTTT.

This clonotype was seen a few times. The CDR3 DNA reads as TGTGCCAGCAGTGAAGAGGGACGGTCGAACACTGAAGCTTTCTTT. Translating it yields CASSEEGRSNTEAFF. The chain recombines TRBV2 with TRBJ1-1; D perhaps matches TRBD1 (5 bases). Germline lookup yields CDR1 SNHLY and CDR2 FYNNEI. This CDR3 comprises 15 residues. V shed 1 base and J shed 1 base, with 10 bases lying between them.

This clonotype was detected a few times. The chain has TRBV4-3 and TRBJ2-4, with 9 bases that match TRBD1. This CDR3 has 17 amino acids. V shed 3 bases and J 6 bases; nucleotides not matched to a gene: 12. Germline V gene lookup returns CDR1 LGHNA and CDR2 YSLEER. Here the CDR3 reads CASSQEGVSGQGNIQYF. The CDR3 DNA reads as TGCGCCAGCAGCCAGGAAGGGGTTTCGGGACAGGGAAACATTCAGTACTTC.

The chain has TRBV10-3 and TRBJ2-7; TRBD1 matches 8 bases. Germline loops: CDR1 ENHRY, CDR2 SYGVKD. Trimming cost V 1 base and J 2 bases; bases outside gene matches: 1. The CDR3 is made up of 14 amino acids. The CDR3 bases are TGTGCCATCAGTGAGTGGGACAGGACCTACGAGCAGTACTTC. Protein sequence: CAISEWDRTYEQYF.

The chain couples TRBV27 to TRBJ1-1; 11 bases are a match to TRBD1. The CDR3 extends over 15 amino acids. V shed 1 base, J shed 6 bases, and the junction held 4 bases outside the gene matches. Germline-derived CDR1 and CDR2 are MNHEY and SMNVEV (reference sequence). CDR3 amino acids: CASSLYGQGASEAFF. In DNA form, the CDR3 reads TGTGCCAGCAGTTTATATGGACAGGGGGCCTCTGAAGCTTTCTTT.

This clonotype has just a few counts. V and J are TRBV6-2 or TRBV6-3 and TRBJ1-1, with 9 bases lining up with TRBD1. The ends lost 11 bases at V and 1 base at J; junction bases unmatched: 11. There are 15 residues in the CDR3. The germline V gene encodes CDR1 MNHEY and CDR2 SVGEGT. CDR3 DNA sequence: TGTGCCGGAGCGCCAGACAGGGGGGCGAACACTGAAGCTTTCTTT. It is translated as CAGAPDRGANTEAFF.

This clonotype was seen a handful of times. This sequence joins TRBV5-3 and TRBJ1-1; no clear D. Being an ORF, TRBV5-3 has a function that is uncertain. This CDR3 spans 13 amino acids. Trimming shortened V by 8 bases and J by 1 base, and 12 bases separated the two germline ends. The CDR3 nucleotides read TGTGCCAGCAGTGATGGAGCGAACACTGAAGCTTTCTTT. Translated, it gives CASSDGANTEAFF.

This clonotype was counted ten times or more. CDR3: CSARGDVKYF. CDR3 coding DNA: TGCAGTGCTAGAGGTGACGTTAAGTATTTT. The chain couples TRBV20-1 to TRBJ2-3, with D uncertain. Germline loops: CDR1 DFQATT, CDR2 SNEGSKA (reference sequence). The CDR3 sequence is 10 residues long. The V gene lost 1 base and the J gene lost 13 bases, with 9 bases spanning the gap.

This clonotype was picked up a small number of times. This chain joins TRBV12-3 or TRBV12-4 and TRBJ2-5; D call uncertain. V lost 2 bases and J lost 2, with 12 bases in between. The CDR3 totals 15 residues. CDR3 coding DNA: TGTGCCAGCAGTTTACGGGCTGGGTTGCAAGAGACCCAGTACTTC. Translating gives CASSLRAGLQETQYF.

The table lists this clonotype with many counts. This rearrangement joins TRBV24-1 to TRBJ2-3; 7 bases agree with TRBD2. The CDR3 consists of 16 residues. V shed 0 bases and J 0 bases; nucleotides not matched to a gene: 2. CDR1 KGHDR and CDR2 SFDVKD come from the germline V gene. In DNA form, the CDR3 reads TGTGCCACCAGTGATTTGCAGCGGGATAGCACAGATACGCAGTATTTT. This sequence encodes CATSDLQRDSTDTQYF.

In its sample, this clonotype was seen many times. V is TRBV27 and J is TRBJ2-1; D is possibly TRBD2 (6 bases). The CDR3 runs 14 residues. The V gene's germline CDR1 is MNHEY and CDR2 SMNVEV (reference sequence). Trimming left V 3 bases short and J 8 bases short, with 14 bases between. The CDR3 bases are TGTGCCAGCAGTTTTGATGTACTAGCACATGAGCAGTTCTTC. Amino acids: CASSFDVLAHEQFF.

About this clonotype: A read error is possible here, since a much larger clone lies one base away. The gene calls are TRBV27 and TRBJ2-3; D is possibly TRBD2 (5 bases). There are 16 residues in the CDR3. V was pared by 8 bases and J by 4 bases, with 22 bases between. Germline V CDR1 and CDR2: MNHEY, SMNVEV (reference sequence). The CDR3 region is CASRTAALAGADTQYF. DNA for the CDR3: TGTGCCAGCCGAACCGCTGCGCTAGCTGGCGCAGATACGCAGTATTTT.

Of note for this clonotype: Being one base from a much bigger clone, this may be a read error. The chain recombines TRBV29-1 with TRBJ2-1, with D perhaps assigned TRBD1 or TRBD2 (5 bases each). The CDR3 is made up of 14 amino acids. V was shortened by 7 bases and J by 3 bases, with 16 bases between the two germline ends. Germline V gene lookup returns CDR1 SQVTM and CDR2 ANQGSEA. CDR3 bases: TGCAGCGCCCTGATAGGGGACCTCTACAATGAGCAGTTCTTC. It codes for CSALIGDLYNEQFF.

Turning to this clonotype: An end of the junction does not agree with germline; a read error may underlie this. The chain carries TRBV19 and TRBJ1-1; D unresolved. Germline CDR1 reads LNHDA; CDR2 reads SQIVND (reference sequence). The CDR3 has 12 residues. The CDR3 here is CACSIMGTEAFF. CDR3 DNA sequence: TGTGCCTGTAGTATTATGGGGACTGAAGCTTTCTTT.

This clonotype has only a few counts. V usage is TRBV23-1 and J usage is TRBJ1-2; D is ambiguous. TRBV23-1 belongs to the ORF category, with a function that is uncertain. The CDR3 is 12 amino acids. V dropped 7 bases and J dropped 2 bases, with 8 bases sitting between them. CDR3 residues: CASTRLNYGYTF. For the CDR3, the DNA is TGCGCCAGCACCCGACTGAACTATGGCTACACCTTC.

There are many counts of this clonotype. The J gene is TRBJ2-7, the V gene TRBV20-1, with D possibly being TRBD1 (6 bases). The CDR3 is made up of 14 amino acids. V dropped 6 bases and J dropped 5 bases, with 20 bases sitting between them. Germline loops: CDR1 DFQATT, CDR2 SNEGSKA (reference sequence). The CDR3: CSATENRVADEQYF. CDR3 bases: TGCAGTGCCACAGAAAACAGGGTCGCGGACGAGCAGTACTTC.

The CDR3 coding sequence is TGTGCCACCAGTGTGCCGGTGACAGGGGGCTACGAGCAGTACTTC. Amino acids: CATSVPVTGGYEQYF. The V gene is TRBV24-1, the J gene TRBJ2-7; 9 positions match TRBD1. The CDR3 totals 15 residues. V lost 5 bases to trimming and J lost 3 bases; unmatched junction nucleotides: 7. Germline-derived CDR1 and CDR2 are KGHDR and SFDVKD.

In its sample, this clonotype was seen many times. The chain uses TRBV4-1 and TRBJ2-7; 8 nucleotides match TRBD1. The J segment lost 3 bases and the V segment lost 1 base, leaving 2 bases of the junction unmatched. CDR1 MGHRA and CDR2 YSYEKL come from the germline V gene. The CDR3 runs 14 residues. CDR3 DNA sequence: TGCGCCAGCAGCCAAGCAGGACAGGGCTACGAGCAGTACTTC. Amino acids: CASSQAGQGYEQYF.

The sample holds a few counts of this clonotype. The genes are TRBV20-1 and TRBJ1-6; 9 bases agree with TRBD1. The CDR3 consists of 18 residues. Unmatched junction bases numbered 18, after V lost 2 bases and J lost 10 bases. The germline V gene encodes CDR1 DFQATT and CDR2 SNEGSKA (reference sequence). The CDR3 here is CSARSPGQGPGRGSPLHF. CDR3 DNA: TGCAGTGCTAGATCGCCGGGACAGGGACCCGGTAGGGGATCACCCCTCCACTTT.

Worth noting for this clonotype: The junction departs from the called germline gene at one end, perhaps through a read error. CDR3 nucleotide sequence: TGTGCCAGCGGTGAAGGGGTGACGGCACCTGGGGCCTACGAGCAGTACTTC. It translates to CASGEGVTAPGAYEQYF. The chain uses TRBV6-1 and TRBJ2-7, with a possible D match to TRBD1 (5 bases). There are 17 residues in the CDR3. The germline gives CDR1 MNHNS, CDR2 SASEGT.

V and J are TRBV21-1 and TRBJ1-5. TRBV21-1 is labeled a pseudogene. The CDR3 spans 16 residues. CDR3 DNA: TGTGCCAGCAGCAAGGGGATCTGCCGCCACAATCAGCCCCAGCGTTTT. This codes for CASSKGICRHNQPQRF.

J is TRBJ2-3 and V is TRBV28; 8 nucleotides match TRBD2. V gave up 6 bases and J gave up 0 bases; unmatched junction bases: 20. Germline values: CDR1 MDHEN, CDR2 SYDVKM. This CDR3 spans 20 amino acids. The CDR3 sequence is CASSSEVLAVPRGSTDTQYF. Here the CDR3 DNA reads TGTGCCAGCAGCTCGGAGGTACTAGCGGTCCCTCGGGGTAGCACAGATACGCAGTATTTT.

This clonotype showed up just a few times. This sequence joins TRBV7-2 and TRBJ2-7; D not resolved. Germline V gives CDR1 SGHTA, CDR2 FQGNSA. Trimming pared 3 bases from V and 2 bases from J, leaving 14 bases between. This CDR3 is 15 amino acids long. The CDR3, as DNA: TGTGCCAGCAGCTTGTCTGGTGGAATCGCCTACGAGCAGTACTTC. Translation gives CASSLSGGIAYEQYF.

This clonotype was observed a few times. The chain joins TRBV18 to TRBJ1-4; D is undetermined. Trimming cost V 1 base and J 0 bases, with 15 bases left between them. Germline values: CDR1 KGHSH, CDR2 LQKENI. The CDR3 spans 18 residues. CDR3 residues: CASSPLLTAYSTNEKLFF. DNA of the CDR3: TGTGCCAGCTCACCACTTCTGACGGCTTACTCAACTAATGAAAAACTGTTTTTT.